This is a list of T cell receptor beta chains from one sample in a study of blood T cell repertoires in COVID-19. Only in-frame clones appear in the TCRdb table, and some are missing; sequencing was by immunoSEQ multiplex PCR. The sample lists 30,000 to 50,000 clones, 84% seen once, with approximately 14% in the top ten. The specimen sequenced was peripheral blood. The receptors were sampled from a man aged 45-60 years with active or convalescent COVID-19. CDR3s include the opening cysteine and the closing phenylalanine or tryptophan. The order of the fields is D gene, J gene, clone size, V gene, CDR3 protein, CDR3 DNA. The D gene is left open where the match is weak. Clone size, where shown, is once, few, many, or a class for clones that have expanded.

D: TRBD1
J: TRBJ2-2
size: .
V: TRBV29-1
CDR3: CSVDIGQGVFTGELFF
DNA: TGCAGCGTTGATATCGGACAGGGGGTTTTCACCGGGGAGCTGTTTTTT

D: .
J: TRBJ1-6
size: .
V: TRBV3-1/TRBV3-2
CDR3: CASSPRPNSPLHF
DNA: TGTGCCAGCAGCCCCCGTCCCAATTCACCCCTCCACTTT

D: TRBD1
J: TRBJ1-4
size: .
V: TRBV11-2
CDR3: CASSSTGDEKLFF
DNA: TGTGCCAGCAGCTCGACAGGGGATGAAAAACTGTTTTTT

D: TRBD1
J: TRBJ1-2
size: .
V: TRBV5-8
CDR3: CASSLAGQGIGYGYTF
DNA: TGTGCCAGCAGCTTGGCCGGACAGGGGATCGGTTATGGCTACACCTTC

D: TRBD1
J: TRBJ2-7
size: .
V: TRBV11-2
CDR3: CASSQGASGYEQYF
DNA: TGTGCCAGCAGCCAGGGGGCCTCTGGTTACGAGCAGTACTTC

D: TRBD2
J: TRBJ2-5
size: .
V: TRBV2
CDR3: CASKVGTKETQYF
DNA: TGTGCCAGCAAGGTTGGGACTAAAGAGACCCAGTACTTC

D: .
J: TRBJ1-2
size: few
V: TRBV5-4
CDR3: CASSSRQLYSYGYTF
DNA: TGTGCCAGCAGCTCCCGACAGCTTTATAGTTATGGCTACACCTTC

D: .
J: TRBJ1-2
size: .
V: TRBV7-3
CDR3: CASSLEEGNNYGYTF
DNA: TGTGCTAGCAGCTTAGAAGAGGGTAATAATTATGGCTACACCTTC

D: .
J: TRBJ1-5
size: .
V: TRBV12-3/TRBV12-4
CDR3: CASRQLNQPQHF
DNA: TGTGCCAGCAGACAGCTTAATCAGCCCCAGCATTTT

D: .
J: TRBJ2-1
size: .
V: TRBV2
CDR3: CASTFGVYNEQFF
DNA: TGTGCCAGCACATTCGGGGTCTACAATGAGCAGTTCTTC

D: .
J: TRBJ1-5
size: .
V: TRBV11-3
CDR3: CASSLEPDDQPQHF
DNA: TGTGCCAGCAGCTTAGAGCCAGATGATCAGCCCCAGCATTTT

D: TRBD2
J: TRBJ2-7
size: .
V: TRBV10-3
CDR3: CAISESVILAGGLTSYEQYF
DNA: TGTGCCATCAGTGAGTCCGTTATACTAGCGGGGGGGCTAACCTCCTACGAGCAGTACTTC

D: .
J: TRBJ1-1
size: .
V: TRBV5-1
CDR3: CASSPGFDMNTEAFF
DNA: TGCGCCAGCAGCCCGGGGTTTGATATGAACACTGAAGCTTTCTTT

D: .
J: TRBJ1-2
size: .
V: TRBV27
CDR3: CASSSGGWTGYTF
DNA: TGTGCCAGCAGTTCGGGGGGCTGGACTGGCTACACCTTC

D: TRBD2
J: TRBJ2-5
size: .
V: TRBV19
CDR3: CASSILGGIETQYF
DNA: TGTGCCAGTAGTATCCTGGGAGGGATAGAGACCCAGTACTTC

D: .
J: TRBJ1-1
size: .
V: TRBV19
CDR3: CASSIDPGPLLNTEAFF
DNA: TGTGCCAGTAGTATAGATCCCGGTCCCTTGCTGAACACTGAAGCTTTCTTT

D: .
J: TRBJ1-5
size: few
V: TRBV6-5
CDR3: CASNWGGSNQPQHF
DNA: TGTGCCAGCAATTGGGGAGGCAGCAATCAGCCCCAGCATTTT

D: TRBD1
J: TRBJ1-1
size: .
V: TRBV6-5
CDR3: CASSPTGLNTEAFF
DNA: TGTGCCAGCAGTCCGACAGGGTTAAACACTGAAGCTTTCTTT

D: TRBD1
J: TRBJ1-2
size: .
V: TRBV3-1/TRBV3-2
CDR3: CASSQDRGPNGYTF
DNA: TGTGCCAGCAGCCAAGATAGGGGGCCGAATGGCTACACCTTC

D: TRBD1
J: TRBJ1-2
size: .
V: TRBV2
CDR3: CASRAPGTGATYGYTF
DNA: TGTGCCAGCAGAGCCCCCGGGACAGGGGCAACCTATGGCTACACCTTC

D: TRBD1
J: TRBJ1-2
size: .
V: TRBV7-9
CDR3: CASSLLAGGGGYTF
DNA: TGTGCCAGCAGCTTATTGGCGGGAGGGGGCGGCTACACCTTC

D: .
J: TRBJ1-6
size: .
V: TRBV9
CDR3: CASSPGTLSNSPLHF
DNA: TGTGCCAGCAGCCCCGGGACATTGTCTAATTCACCCCTCCACTTT

D: TRBD2
J: TRBJ2-5
size: .
V: TRBV7-7
CDR3: CASSLYSGGQETQYF
DNA: TGTGCCAGCAGCCTGTATAGCGGGGGACAAGAGACCCAGTACTTC

D: .
J: TRBJ2-7
size: .
V: TRBV10-2
CDR3: CASSESPFRQPSYEQYF
DNA: TGCGCCAGCAGTGAGTCCCCCTTTCGACAGCCTAGCTACGAGCAGTACTTC

D: .
J: TRBJ2-5
size: .
V: TRBV12-3/TRBV12-4
CDR3: CASSFPGVKTQYF
DNA: TGTGCCAGCAGTTTCCCAGGGGTGAAGACCCAGTACTTC

D: .
J: TRBJ1-2
size: .
V: TRBV5-1
CDR3: CASSLEQGNFHGYTF
DNA: TGCGCCAGCAGCTTGGAACAGGGTAATTTTCATGGCTACACCTTC

D: .
J: TRBJ2-5
size: few
V: TRBV18
CDR3: CASSDLRGETQYF
DNA: TGTGCCAGCTCAGATCTCAGGGGTGAGACCCAGTACTTC

D: .
J: TRBJ2-2
size: .
V: TRBV11-2
CDR3: CASSLSGPGELFF
DNA: TGTGCCAGCAGCTTAAGCGGGCCCGGGGAGCTGTTTTTT

D: TRBD1
J: TRBJ2-1
size: few
V: TRBV25-1
CDR3: CASSEYGTGNNEQFF
DNA: TGTGCCAGCAGTGAATATGGGACAGGCAACAATGAGCAGTTCTTC

D: TRBD1
J: TRBJ1-4
size: .
V: TRBV10-3
CDR3: CAISGTGEEGYEKLFF
DNA: TGTGCCATCAGTGGAACAGGGGAAGAGGGCTATGAAAAACTGTTTTTT

D: TRBD2
J: TRBJ2-5
size: once
V: TRBV7-9
CDR3: CASSRLAGGQETQYF
DNA: TGTGCCAGCAGCAGACTAGCGGGGGGCCAAGAGACCCAGTACTTC

D: .
J: TRBJ2-3
size: .
V: TRBV6-5
CDR3: CASMNGAGTDTQYF
DNA: TGTGCCAGCATGAATGGGGCCGGGACAGATACGCAGTATTTT

D: .
J: TRBJ1-3
size: .
V: TRBV7-6
CDR3: CASSLGGIDTGNTIYF
DNA: TGTGCCAGCAGCTTAGGAGGTATTGATACTGGAAACACCATATATTTT

D: TRBD1
J: TRBJ1-1
size: .
V: TRBV9
CDR3: CASSAPTGGRTEAFF
DNA: TGTGCCAGCAGCGCGCCGACAGGGGGCAGAACTGAAGCTTTCTTT